Each of the 29 T cell receptor beta chains below was sequenced from the same sample in a study of OX40 agonist ivuxolimab in advanced cancers. Generated by immunoSEQ multiplex PCR, the TCRdb table keeps only in-frame clones and is missing some. The sample yields about 60,000 clones, about 88% seen once. The sample consisted of CD4+ or CD8+ T cells sorted from blood, taken in a trial of the OX40 agonist ivuxolimab. The receptors stem from an adult with an advanced solid tumor such as melanoma, head and neck, liver or kidney cancer.

The gene calls are TRBV21-1 and TRBJ2-3; the DNA was not used to check the table's D call, TRBD2. TRBV21-1 is designated a pseudogene. This CDR3 spans 18 amino acids. The CDR3 nucleotides are TGTGCCAGCAGCGAAGCTCAAGGACCCGGGAGCGGTACAGATACGCAGTATTTT. It specifies CASSEAQGPGSGTDTQYF.

The J gene is TRBJ2-5, the V gene TRBV4-1; TRBD2 agrees at 12 bases. CDR1 is MGHRA, CDR2 YSYEKL, per germline. Trimming removed 1 base from V and 4 bases from J; junction bases left unmatched: 4. This CDR3 is 16 amino acids long. The DNA of the CDR3 is TGCGCCAGCAGCCAAGCCCCGGGACTAGCGGGAGAGACCCAGTACTTC. It encodes CASSQAPGLAGETQYF.

The gene calls are TRBV9 and TRBJ2-6; D ambiguous. From germline, CDR1 is SGDLS and CDR2 YYNGEE. V lost 3 bases and J 4 bases, leaving 17 bases between the germline ends. This CDR3 has 17 residues. This CDR3 reads CASSGSPGRSGANVLTF. DNA for the CDR3: TGTGCCAGCAGCGGTAGTCCCGGTAGGTCAGGGGCCAACGTCCTGACTTTC.

The V gene is TRBV11-2, the J gene TRBJ2-5; the D is unclear. The CDR3 length is 12 residues. The V end was cut by 2 bases, the J end by 1 base, with 2 bases between. Germline assignment: CDR1 SGHAT and CDR2 FQNNGV. This CDR3 is CASSLLQETQYF. The CDR3 region has the DNA TGTGCCAGCAGCTTACTCCAAGAGACCCAGTACTTC.

The chain couples TRBV6-5 to TRBJ2-1; 8 positions match TRBD2. CDR1 is MNHEY, CDR2 SVGAGI, per germline. The CDR3 is made up of 15 amino acids. J lost 4 bases, V lost 6 bases, and 8 bases had no gene match. CDR3: CASSPGLARYNEQFF. In DNA, the CDR3 is TGTGCCAGCAGCCCAGGACTAGCTCGATACAATGAGCAGTTCTTC.

The CDR3: CASSQILGENSPLHF. CDR3 DNA: TGTGCCAGCAGTCAGATTTTGGGGGAAAATTCACCCCTCCACTTT. The chain recombines TRBV6-5 with TRBJ1-6; TRBD1 is a possible D gene (5 bases). The CDR3 has 15 amino acids. Deletions cut 5 bases from V and 7 bases from J, with 15 bases between. The V gene's germline CDR1 is MNHEY and CDR2 SVGAGI.

This chain links TRBV7-9 with TRBJ2-1; D call uncertain. Looked up from germline, CDR1 is SEHNR and CDR2 is FQNEAQ (reference sequence). This CDR3 has 13 residues. V lost 2 bases and J 6 bases, leaving 8 bases between the germline ends. In DNA form, the CDR3 reads TGTGCCAGCAGCTTAACACAATCCAATGAGCAGTTCTTC. Its translation is CASSLTQSNEQFF.

The rearrangement joins TRBV7-9 to TRBJ2-1; 11 positions agree with TRBD2. V gave up 5 bases and J gave up 7 bases; unmatched junction bases: 7. Germline V gene lookup returns CDR1 SEHNR and CDR2 FQNEAQ (reference sequence). The CDR3 has 15 residues. CDR3 sequence (DNA): TGTGCCAGCAGCCTACTAGCGGGAGTTTGGAATGAGCAGTTCTTC. Translating gives CASSLLAGVWNEQFF.

The chain is built from TRBV2 and TRBJ2-7; D is unresolved. This CDR3 is built from 13 residues. Germline values: CDR1 SNHLY, CDR2 FYNNEI. The V gene lost 0 bases and the J gene lost 3 bases, with 6 bases spanning the gap. The CDR3 protein is CASSEAEVYEQYF. CDR3 in DNA: TGTGCCAGCAGTGAAGCGGAAGTCTACGAGCAGTACTTC.

This clone was detected only once. V and J are TRBV28 and TRBJ1-1; D is unclear. V was clipped by 5 bases and J by 5 bases, with 15 bases between them. CDR1 is MDHEN, CDR2 SYDVKM, per germline. This CDR3 has 14 residues. CDR3 DNA: TGTGCCAGCAGTCTCACGGCAGGACGAACTGAAGCTTTCTTT. It encodes CASSLTAGRTEAFF. Full variable domain (outside the CDR3, taken from reference TRBV28 and TRBJ1-1): DVKVTQSSRYLVKRTGEKVFLECVQDMDHENMFWYRQDPGLGLRLIYFSYDVKMKEKGDIPEGYSVSREKKERFSLILESASTNQTSMYLCASSLTAGRTEAFFGQGTRLTVV.

V and J are TRBV9 and TRBJ1-2; possibly TRBD1 for D (6 bases). The CDR3 is 16 residues long. Trimming took off 2 bases at V and 0 bases at J, with 14 bases between the two ends. From germline, CDR1 is SGDLS and CDR2 YYNGEE. Here the CDR3 reads CASSVSVAGANYGYTF. The CDR3 coding sequence is TGTGCCAGCAGCGTCTCGGTCGCAGGGGCTAACTATGGCTACACCTTC.

The chain links TRBV6-1 to TRBJ1-2, with D uncertain. The CDR3 covers 12 residues. V gave up 3 bases and J gave up 8 bases, with 10 bases separating them. CDR1 is MNHNS, CDR2 SASEGT, per germline. CDR3 residues: CASSDDLVGYTF. The CDR3 coding sequence is TGTGCCAGCAGTGATGACCTGGTAGGCTACACCTTC.

The rearrangement links TRBV4-1 to TRBJ2-7; D is perhaps TRBD1 (7 bases). With 0 bases removed from V and 6 bases from J, the gap between germline ends came to 12 bases. The CDR3 consists of 14 residues. The V gene's germline CDR1 is MGHRA and CDR2 YSYEKL. The CDR3 loop reads CASSQEEGAGEQYF. Here the CDR3 DNA reads TGCGCCAGCAGCCAAGAGGAGGGGGCGGGCGAGCAGTACTTC.

The chain has TRBV30 and TRBJ1-1; 7 bases line up with TRBD1. After removal of 0 bases from V and 4 bases from J, the junction contained 11 bases not matched to a gene. The CDR3 is 16 amino acids. Germline CDR1 is GTSNPN and CDR2 is SVGIG (reference sequence). DNA for the CDR3: TGTGCCTGGAGTGTTGAGGGGACAGTGGTTGTCACTGAAGCTTTCTTT. It encodes CAWSVEGTVVVTEAFF. Full variable domain (rest looked up from reference TRBV30 and TRBJ1-1): SQTIHQWPATLVQPVGSPLSLECTVEGTSNPNLYWYRQAAGRGLQLLFYSVGIGQISSEVPQNLSASRPQDRQFILSSKKLLLSDSGFYLCAWSVEGTVVVTEAFFGQGTRLTVV.

This clone appeared a single time. J is TRBJ2-3 and V is TRBV27; no clear D gene. Germline CDR1 is MNHEY and CDR2 is SMNVEV (reference sequence). This CDR3 contains 15 residues. V was clipped by 2 bases and J by 4 bases, with 13 bases between them. The CDR3 region is CASSLHALSPDTQYF. CDR3 coding DNA: TGTGCCAGCAGTTTACACGCTCTATCCCCAGATACGCAGTATTTT.

The chain employs TRBV29-1 and TRBJ2-1; no clear D. Trimming removed 2 bases at V and 7 bases at J, with 15 bases between. Germline CDR1 SQVTM, CDR2 ANQGSEA. This CDR3 contains 14 residues. Here the CDR3 reads CSVESESLGNEQFF. The CDR3, as DNA: TGCAGCGTTGAATCAGAGTCCCTTGGGAATGAGCAGTTCTTC.

V gene TRBV7-9 combines with J gene TRBJ2-7; possible D gene TRBD2, 6 bases. The CDR3 spans 11 residues. Trimming stripped 3 bases from V and 7 bases from J, with 7 bases between. Germline V gives CDR1 SEHNR, CDR2 FQNEAQ (reference sequence). CDR3 sequence: CASSFRGEQYF. CDR3 nucleotides: TGTGCCAGCAGCTTCCGGGGGGAGCAGTACTTC.

This sequence joins TRBV7-9 and TRBJ1-1; no reliable D call. The CDR3 is made up of 12 amino acids. Germline V gene lookup returns CDR1 SEHNR and CDR2 FQNEAQ (reference sequence). V was cut by 6 bases and J by 5 bases, with 10 bases left in between. CDR3 protein: CASRSDRTEAFF. CDR3 nucleotides: TGTGCCAGCAGATCAGACCGTACTGAAGCTTTCTTT.

V gene TRBV7-9 combines with J gene TRBJ1-3; D uncertain. The CDR3 runs 12 residues. The V gene lost 3 bases and the J gene lost 3 bases, with 3 bases spanning the gap. CDR1 is SEHNR, CDR2 FQNEAQ, per germline (reference sequence). The CDR3 bases are TGTGCCAGCAGCTTGGTTGGAAACACCATATATTTT. Protein: CASSLVGNTIYF.

The chain employs TRBV19 and TRBJ1-1; the D is unclear. Per germline, CDR1 LNHDA and CDR2 SQIVND (reference sequence). The CDR3 loop spans 14 amino acids. V dropped 1 base and J dropped 0 bases, with 6 bases sitting between them. In nucleotides, the CDR3 is TGTGCCAGTAGTATAGGGGCAGTGAACACTGAAGCTTTCTTT. This gives the protein CASSIGAVNTEAFF.

This clone was found once. V gene TRBV5-1 combines with J gene TRBJ2-5; D is possibly TRBD2 (5 bases). Trimming left V 1 base short and J 0 bases short, with 7 bases between. Germline CDR1 and CDR2: SGHRS and YFSETQ. The CDR3 has 14 amino acids. CDR3 in DNA: TGCGCCAGCAGCTTGAGGGAGTACCAAGAGACCCAGTACTTC. Its translation is CASSLREYQETQYF.

The genes are TRBV25-1 and TRBJ1-1; 11 bases fit TRBD1. The CDR3 has 16 amino acids. The germline V gene has CDR1 MGHDK and CDR2 SYGVNS. V was pared by 8 bases and J by 4 bases, with 12 bases of the junction left unmatched. CDR3 in amino acids: CASFGTGGRRGTEAFF. The CDR3 bases are TGTGCCAGCTTCGGGACAGGGGGACGAAGGGGCACTGAAGCTTTCTTT.

The genes are TRBV10-3 and TRBJ2-1; D tentatively fits TRBD1 or TRBD2 (5 bases each). The V and J ends lost 0 bases and 6 bases respectively, with 15 bases between them. The V gene's germline CDR1 is ENHRY and CDR2 SYGVKD. This CDR3 spans 16 amino acids. CDR3 nucleotide sequence: TGTGCCATCAGTGAGTCAACCCGGGACCGAAGCAATGAGCAGTTCTTC. Amino acid sequence: CAISESTRDRSNEQFF.

The chain uses TRBV28 and TRBJ2-7, with TRBD2 matching 7 bases. This CDR3 comprises 14 residues. Germline-derived CDR1 and CDR2 are MDHEN and SYDVKM. V was pared by 5 bases and J by 4 bases, with 8 bases of the junction left unmatched. In nucleotides, the CDR3 is TGTGCCAGCAGTCCCGCGGGAGTGGTATACGAGCAGTACTTC. This gives the protein CASSPAGVVYEQYF.

This sequence joins TRBV7-2 and TRBJ1-5; 12 bases align to TRBD1. The CDR3 runs 15 residues. The V segment lost 5 bases and the J segment 7 bases; nucleotides outside the gene matches: 6. CDR1 and CDR2 from the germline V gene are SGHTA and FQGNSA. CDR3 in amino acids: CASSPGTGGEQPQHF. The CDR3 nucleotides read TGTGCCAGCAGCCCTGGGACAGGGGGCGAACAGCCCCAGCATTTT.

The chain joins TRBV18 to TRBJ2-1; no definite D call. Trimming stripped 6 bases from V and 9 bases from J, with 9 bases between. Germline lookup yields CDR1 KGHSH and CDR2 LQKENI. CDR3 length: 11 amino acids. CDR3 coding DNA: TGTGCCAGCTCCACTCCCGGTGAGCAGTTCTTC. Translation gives CASSTPGEQFF.

This sequence joins TRBV5-8 and TRBJ2-1, with TRBD2 identical over 8 bases. This CDR3 is built from 17 residues. The V segment lost 0 bases and the J segment 2 bases; nucleotides outside the gene matches: 7. Germline CDR1 SGHTS, CDR2 YDEGEE. CDR3 DNA: TGTGCCAGCAGCTTGGGAGCGGCGGGAGGCCCCTACAATGAGCAGTTCTTC. Translated: CASSLGAAGGPYNEQFF. The whole variable domain, remainder taken from reference TRBV5-8 and TRBJ2-1, is EAGVTQSPTHLIKTRGQQATLRCSPISGHTSVYWYQQALGLGLQFLLWYDEGEERNRGNFPPRFSGRQFPNYSSELNVNALELEDSALYLCASSLGAAGGPYNEQFFGPGTRLTVL.

This chain joins TRBV9 and TRBJ2-2; possible D gene TRBD2, 5 bases. The CDR3 extends over 16 amino acids. Looked up from germline, CDR1 is SGDLS and CDR2 is YYNGEE. V was shortened by 0 bases and J by 4 bases, with 13 bases between the two germline ends. The CDR3 DNA reads as TGTGCCAGCAGCGTAGTTGCTGGCGGGCGCACCGGGGAGCTGTTTTTT. Its protein product is CASSVVAGGRTGELFF.

As to this clone: Other nucleotide sequences in the sample specify the same CDR3. The gene calls are TRBV5-1 and TRBJ2-1; the match to TRBD2 covers 8 bases. From germline, CDR1 is SGHRS and CDR2 YFSETQ. The junction had 6 bases not matched to a gene; V was cut back by 0 bases and J by 1 base. The CDR3 extends over 17 amino acids. The CDR3 spells CASSLEASGSSYNEQFF. CDR3 coding DNA: TGCGCCAGCAGCTTGGAGGCTAGCGGGTCTTCCTACAATGAGCAGTTCTTC.